This T cell receptor beta chain was observed in a study of T cells in Graves' hyperthyroidism and ophthalmopathy. Graves' hyperthyroidism without ophthalmopathy progression within 18 months was termed stable. Patients between 18 and 65 years old had hyperthyroidism, newly diagnosed and lasting under 2 months. The diagnostic basis comprised clinical symptoms, serum thyroxine and TRAb, thyroid ultrasound and orbital computed tomography. The CDR3 regions of TCR beta were amplified from RNA transcripts. During a first-round RT-PCR of the TCR CDR3, the HTBI primer set was used. MiXCR, applied by TCRdb to the multiplex PCR reads, yields one record per CDR3 protein. This table has just over 550,000 distinct CDR3 sequences, roughly 50% appearing once. Germline CDR1 and CDR2: SGHRS and YFSETQ. CDR3 size: 14 residues. Points on this clonotype: Its target is not known. Lacking the conserved final phenylalanine or tryptophan, this CDR3 likely reflects a read error.

Overall study results and limits: The majority of expanded thyroid clonotypes above 0.001 also appeared in blood.

Sequenced: peripheral blood or thyroid tissue (not recorded which). V is TRBV5-1 and J is TRBJ2-7, with D perhaps matching TRBD1 or TRBD2 (5 bases each). This sequence was found in a woman aged 18-30 years with Graves' hyperthyroidism. The CDR3 here is CASSLGAEAYEQYL. The CDR3 coding sequence is TGTGCCAGCAGCTTAGGGGCGGAGGCCTACGAGCAGTACCTC.